This TCR beta chain was retrieved from a study of shared clonotypes between healthy human individuals. Study-level information: Donors had three CD4 naive, three CD4 memory, two CD8 naive and one CD8 memory plate apiece.

CDR3 length equals 13 residues. J gave up 10 bases and V 6 bases, and 11 bases lay outside the gene matches. Germline CDR1 and CDR2: MDHEN and SYDVKM. Splitting the CD4+ cells yielded a CD45RA+ naive subset and a CD45RA-negative memory subset. Clones were read by immunoSEQ multiplex PCR, and TCRdb kept only the in-frame ones, dropping some. The data hold 2 million to 2.5 million clones, with approximately 95% observed a single time. Study-wide points: Across subsets, estimated richness was generally greater for naive than for memory populations. Depth of sequencing was expected to influence donor clonotype sharing.

As concerns this clone: Its antigen remains unknown.

The receptor's source is a man between 18 and 29 years old in good health. Some clones in this sample may be carry-over from other donors' samples. Sequencing was carried out using naive CD4+ T cells from PBMCs. The subset was: CD45RA+ positively selected. The chain has TRBV28 and TRBJ1-2; TRBD1 agrees at 7 bases. The CDR3 DNA is TGTGCCAGCAGACAGGGGCCCCCTAGTGACTACACCTTC. Its translation is CASRQGPPSDYTF.